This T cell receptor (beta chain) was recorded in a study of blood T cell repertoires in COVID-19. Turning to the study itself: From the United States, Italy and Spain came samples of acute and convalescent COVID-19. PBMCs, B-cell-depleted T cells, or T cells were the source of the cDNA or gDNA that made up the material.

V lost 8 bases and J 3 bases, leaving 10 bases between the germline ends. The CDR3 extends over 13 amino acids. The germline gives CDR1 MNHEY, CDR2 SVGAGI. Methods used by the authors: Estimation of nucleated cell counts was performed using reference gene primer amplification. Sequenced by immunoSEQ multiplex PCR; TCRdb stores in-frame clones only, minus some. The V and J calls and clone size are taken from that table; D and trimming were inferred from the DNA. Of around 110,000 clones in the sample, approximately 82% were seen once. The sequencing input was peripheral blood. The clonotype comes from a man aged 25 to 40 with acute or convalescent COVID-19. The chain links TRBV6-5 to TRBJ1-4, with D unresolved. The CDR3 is CASLSLSNEKLFF. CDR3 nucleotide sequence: TGTGCCAGCCTCAGTCTCTCTAATGAAAAACTGTTTTTT.